One and the same sample provided the 13 T cell receptor beta chains below, sequenced in a study of spatial heterogeneity in lung cancer. Time point specified: sample taken at primary tumor resection. TCRdb redid the calling of the 5' RACE reads with MiXCR, one entry per CDR3 protein. The table has under 40,000 distinct CDR3 sequences, about 5% seen once; the top ten hold just over 25%. Sequences were derived from PBMCs, sampled at surgery. All receptors derive from a female donor with early-stage non-small cell lung cancer.

This clonotype has more than one count but fewer than ten. This chain links TRBV7-2 with TRBJ2-1, with D maybe TRBD1 (6 bases). The CDR3 runs 14 residues. The germline V and J ends were trimmed by 5 bases and 1 base, with 9 bases remaining between them. The germline V gene has CDR1 SGHTA and CDR2 FQGNSA. CDR3 region: CASSPQGSYNEQFF. CDR3 bases: TGTGCCAGCAGCCCTCAGGGGTCCTACAATGAGCAGTTCTTC. Combining the CDR3 with reference TRBV7-2 and TRBJ2-1 gives the whole variable domain GAGVSQSPSNKVTEKGKDVELRCDPISGHTALYWYRQSLGQGLEFLIYFQGNSAPDKSGLPSDRFSAERTGGSVSTLTIQRTQQEDSAVYLCASSPQGSYNEQFFGPGTRLTVL.

This clonotype turned up a few times. The V gene is TRBV3-1, the J gene TRBJ1-4; D is ambiguous. V lost 0 bases and J 1 base, leaving 9 bases between the germline ends. Germline loops: CDR1 LGHDT, CDR2 YNNKEL (reference sequence). The CDR3 sequence is 16 residues long. CDR3 residues: CASSQDFVGTNEKLFF. In nucleotides, the CDR3 is TGTGCCAGCAGCCAAGATTTTGTGGGAACTAATGAAAAACTGTTTTTT.

This clonotype has only a few counts. V and J are TRBV20-1 and TRBJ1-2; TRBD1 might be the D (5 bases). The germline V gene encodes CDR1 DFQATT and CDR2 SNEGSKA (reference sequence). V dropped 1 base and J dropped 4 bases, with 13 bases sitting between them. The CDR3 is 14 amino acids. The CDR3 is CSARVGTSFYGYTF. CDR3 coding DNA: TGCAGTGCTAGAGTAGGGACCTCCTTCTATGGCTACACCTTC.

Regarding this clonotype: This could be a read error, since a much larger clone is one nucleotide away. Without the conserved terminal phenylalanine or tryptophan, this CDR3 likely stems from a read error. The V gene is TRBV5-1, the J gene TRBJ2-3, with D possibly matching TRBD1 (6 bases). Germline V lookup: CDR1 SGHRS, CDR2 YFSETQ. V was clipped by 2 bases and J by 0 bases, with 16 bases between them. This CDR3 has 17 amino acids. CDR3 sequence: CASSFSLQGPSTDTQYS. In DNA, the CDR3 is TGCGCCAGCAGCTTCTCTTTACAGGGTCCTAGCACAGATACGCAGTATTCT.

This clonotype was seen repeatedly, ten times or more. J is TRBJ1-2 and V is TRBV10-3, with 7 bases that match TRBD1. The CDR3 has 14 amino acids. Germline V lookup: CDR1 ENHRY, CDR2 SYGVKD. The J segment lost 2 bases and the V segment lost 7 bases, leaving 7 bases of the junction unmatched. CDR3 loop: CAIKGAGQNYGYTF. The DNA of the CDR3 is TGTGCCATCAAGGGGGCGGGACAGAACTATGGCTACACCTTC.

This clonotype was observed many times. The gene calls are TRBV6-6 and TRBJ2-2, with TRBD1 matching 9 bases. The CDR3 is 16 residues long. The germline V gene encodes CDR1 MNHNY and CDR2 SVGAGI (reference sequence). J was trimmed by 2 bases and V by 6 bases; bases with no gene match: 7. CDR3 DNA sequence: TGTGCCAGCAGCCATGGGACAGGGACAAACACCGGGGAGCTGTTTTTT. This sequence encodes CASSHGTGTNTGELFF.

This clonotype was recorded at least ten times. CDR3 sequence reads: CASSLYQTYYGYTF. The CDR3 DNA is TGTGCCAGCAGTTTATATCAGACTTATTATGGCTACACCTTC. The rearrangement links TRBV28 to TRBJ1-2; D is unresolved. With 1 base removed from V and 5 bases from J, the gap between germline ends came to 11 bases. This CDR3 has 14 residues. Germline values: CDR1 MDHEN, CDR2 SYDVKM.

This clonotype appeared many times. The J gene is TRBJ2-7, the V gene TRBV9; no firm D call. Deletions cut 4 bases from V and 11 bases from J, with 19 bases between. This CDR3 is built from 13 residues. Germline V lookup: CDR1 SGDLS, CDR2 YYNGEE. The CDR3 DNA reads as TGTGCCAGCAGCTCAGGCCTCGATCAGTGGGAGTACTTC. This gives the protein CASSSGLDQWEYF. Looking up the rest from reference TRBV9 and TRBJ2-7 gives the full variable domain: DSGVTQTPKHLITATGQRVTLRCSPRSGDLSVYWYQQSLDQGLQFLIQYYNGEERAKGNILERFSAQQFPDLHSELNLSSLELGDSALYFCASSSGLDQWEYFGPGTRLTVT.

The gene calls are TRBV12-3 or TRBV12-4 and TRBJ1-4, with TRBD1 matching over 10 bases. The CDR3 sequence is 15 residues long. With V trimmed by 4 bases and J by 8 bases, 7 bases remained unmatched. The CDR3 sequence: CASSSRTGGREKLFF. CDR3 nucleotides: TGTGCCAGCAGTTCCCGGACAGGGGGACGGGAAAAACTGTTTTTT.

Many counts were recorded for this clonotype. The chain links TRBV20-1 to TRBJ1-1; 7 bases align to TRBD1. The CDR3 length is 14 residues. Germline CDR1 is DFQATT and CDR2 is SNEGSKA (reference sequence). Trimming at V came to 5 bases and at J to 6 bases, leaving 12 bases not matched to a gene. Here the CDR3 DNA reads TGCAGTGCTTTAACAGGGGAGGGAGATTCTGAAGCTTTCTTT. Protein product: CSALTGEGDSEAFF.

This clonotype was seen repeatedly, ten times or more. The gene calls are TRBV5-1 and TRBJ1-5; 7 bases fit TRBD1. V lost 0 bases to trimming and J lost 4 bases; unmatched junction nucleotides: 4. The CDR3 extends over 15 amino acids. From germline, CDR1 is SGHRS and CDR2 YFSETQ. The CDR3 nucleotides read TGCGCCAGCAGCTTGGGGGGACAGTTTAATCAGCCCCAGCATTTT. This gives the protein CASSLGGQFNQPQHF.

This clonotype was seen ten or more times. The rearrangement links TRBV7-2 to TRBJ2-3, with TRBD2 as a possible D gene (6 bases). Germline V gives CDR1 SGHTA, CDR2 FQGNSA. Trimming cost V 5 bases and J 2 bases, with 20 bases left between them. This CDR3 has 17 amino acids. CDR3 bases: TGTGCCAGCAGCCAGAGCCTCGCGCGGGGCATCACAGATACGCAGTATTTT. Amino acid sequence: CASSQSLARGITDTQYF.

This clonotype was recorded at least ten times. The rearrangement joins TRBV12-3 or TRBV12-4 to TRBJ1-5; 7 bases map to TRBD1. The CDR3 has 14 residues. V shed 0 bases and J 7 bases; nucleotides not matched to a gene: 3. Written as DNA, the CDR3 is TGTGCCAGCAGTTTAGCAGGGGGCGGGCAGCCCCAGCATTTT. It codes for CASSLAGGGQPQHF.